This T cell receptor beta chain was observed in a study of blood T cell repertoires in COVID-19. About the research overall: Samples representing acute and convalescent COVID-19 were sourced from the United States, Italy and Spain.

The V gene lost 1 base and the J gene lost 5 bases, with 8 bases spanning the gap. The CDR3 has 13 amino acids. Produced via immunoSEQ multiplex PCR; TCRdb's table is partial and in-frame only. The sample includes under 250,000 clones, 75% to 90% seen only once; the top ten take roughly 3.7%. All enrollees were about 18 to 89 years old and from fewer than 25 US areas. The rearrangement uses TRBV12-3 or TRBV12-4 and TRBJ1-1; D is ambiguous. This clonotype was obtained from a woman aged 25 to 39 who had been exposed to COVID-19. Sequences were obtained from PBMCs or T cells enriched from blood (not recorded which). The CDR3 bases are TGTGCCAGCAGTTTAGGTCTAACGACTGAAGCTTTCTTT. Translation gives CASSLGLTTEAFF.